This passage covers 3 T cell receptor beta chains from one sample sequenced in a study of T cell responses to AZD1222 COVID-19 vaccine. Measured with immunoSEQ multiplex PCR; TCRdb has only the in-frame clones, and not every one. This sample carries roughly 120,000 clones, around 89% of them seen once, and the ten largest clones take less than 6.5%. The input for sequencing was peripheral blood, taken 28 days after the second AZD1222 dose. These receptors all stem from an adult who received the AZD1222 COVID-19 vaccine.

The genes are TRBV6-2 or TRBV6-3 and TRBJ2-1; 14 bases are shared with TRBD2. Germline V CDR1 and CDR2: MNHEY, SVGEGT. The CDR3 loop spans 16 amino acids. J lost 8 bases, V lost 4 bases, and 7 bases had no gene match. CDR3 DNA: TGTGCCAGCAGTTCAGGGACTAGCGGGGGAAGGGATGAGCAGTTCTTC. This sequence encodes CASSSGTSGGRDEQFF.

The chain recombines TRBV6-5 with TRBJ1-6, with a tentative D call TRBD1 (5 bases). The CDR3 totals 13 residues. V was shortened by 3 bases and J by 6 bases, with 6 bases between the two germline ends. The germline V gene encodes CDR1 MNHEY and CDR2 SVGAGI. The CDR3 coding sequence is TGTGCCAGCAGTTATGACAGTAATTCACCCCTCCACTTT. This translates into CASSYDSNSPLHF.

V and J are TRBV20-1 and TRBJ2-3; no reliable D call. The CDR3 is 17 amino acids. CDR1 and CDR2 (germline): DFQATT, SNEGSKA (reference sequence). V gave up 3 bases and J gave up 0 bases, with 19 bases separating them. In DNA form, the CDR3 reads TGCAGTGCTAGTCAAGGACGGAACAAACCTAGCACAGATACGCAGTATTTT. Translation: CSASQGRNKPSTDTQYF.